This T cell receptor beta chain was obtained from a study of T cell responses to AZD1222 COVID-19 vaccine. Method: immunoSEQ multiplex PCR; TCRdb's copy keeps in-frame clones and lacks some. The repertoire holds 120,000 to 150,000 clones, with roughly 87% as singletons. General observations from the study: Clonal diversity may have been underestimated, and the donors were mostly white British, with more females than males. Unmutated variant regions are reportedly the target of nearly half of TCRs that are spike-specific. Just a handful of AZD1222 recipients were seropositive at baseline.

A single count supports this clone. Its antigen remains unidentified. There are 16 residues in the CDR3. Per germline, CDR1 MGHRA and CDR2 YSYEKL. Trimming pared 2 bases from V and 0 bases from J, leaving 12 bases between. The chain joins TRBV4-1 to TRBJ2-3; D is possibly TRBD2 (6 bases). This TCR derives from an adult who received the MenACWY meningococcal vaccine as a control. The sequencing here drew on peripheral blood, taken 28 days after the second dose of the MenACWY control vaccine. For the CDR3, the DNA is TGCGCCAGCAGCCAACGGGAGAGGGTTAGCACAGATACGCAGTATTTT. Protein: CASSQRERVSTDTQYF.